A single sample is the source of the 5 T cell receptor beta chains below, sequenced in a study of cytomegalovirus exposure and HLA in healthy donors. 60 Vbeta and 13 Jbeta primers were used in PCR. Produced via immunoSEQ multiplex PCR; TCRdb's table is partial and in-frame only. This table has roughly 60,000 clones, about four fifths appearing once. The sample consisted of PBMCs. These receptors all stem from a female donor in good health and CMV-seronegative.

This chain connects TRBV5-5 to TRBJ2-3; perhaps TRBD1 as D (6 bases). CDR1 and CDR2 (germline): SGHKS, YYEKEE (reference sequence). With 4 bases removed from V and 2 bases from J, the gap between germline ends came to 14 bases. The CDR3 extends over 15 amino acids. CDR3 DNA: TGTGCCAGCAGCACAGGGAGTGGGGTCACAGATACGCAGTATTTT. Protein product: CASSTGSGVTDTQYF.

The gene calls are TRBV4-1 and TRBJ1-5, with 7 bases lining up with TRBD1. CDR3 length: 14 residues. Germline V gene lookup returns CDR1 MGHRA and CDR2 YSYEKL. The V segment lost 4 bases and the J segment 4 bases; nucleotides outside the gene matches: 4. The CDR3 sequence is CASSRDRENQPQHF. The DNA of the CDR3 is TGCGCCAGCAGCCGCGACAGGGAGAATCAGCCCCAGCATTTT.

This clone was seen more than once but under ten times. The chain recombines TRBV18 with TRBJ2-5; 8 nucleotides align to TRBD2. Germline V gives CDR1 KGHSH, CDR2 LQKENI. V lost 2 bases, J lost 5 bases, and 10 bases stayed unmatched. This CDR3 has 16 amino acids. This chain's CDR3 is CASSPRGLAGGETQYF. CDR3 coding DNA: TGTGCCAGCTCACCAAGAGGCCTAGCGGGTGGTGAGACCCAGTACTTC.

This clone was observed a single time. The chain is built from TRBV4-1 and TRBJ1-1; the D is unclear. From germline, CDR1 is MGHRA and CDR2 YSYEKL. The V end lost 3 bases, the J end lost 1 base, and 9 bases lay between the germline ends. This CDR3 is built from 14 residues. The CDR3 sequence: CASSQLTQNTEAFF. DNA for the CDR3: TGCGCCAGCAGCCAGCTTACACAGAACACTGAAGCTTTCTTT.

The V gene is TRBV7-9, the J gene TRBJ2-1, with 7 bases matching TRBD2. Germline CDR1 SEHNR, CDR2 FQNEAQ (reference sequence). There are 17 residues in the CDR3. The V gene end was trimmed by 0 bases and the J gene end by 1 base; junction bases not matched to a gene: 6. The CDR3: CASSLASAGKSYNEQFF. For the CDR3, the DNA is TGTGCCAGCAGCTTAGCGTCAGCGGGGAAATCCTACAATGAGCAGTTCTTC.